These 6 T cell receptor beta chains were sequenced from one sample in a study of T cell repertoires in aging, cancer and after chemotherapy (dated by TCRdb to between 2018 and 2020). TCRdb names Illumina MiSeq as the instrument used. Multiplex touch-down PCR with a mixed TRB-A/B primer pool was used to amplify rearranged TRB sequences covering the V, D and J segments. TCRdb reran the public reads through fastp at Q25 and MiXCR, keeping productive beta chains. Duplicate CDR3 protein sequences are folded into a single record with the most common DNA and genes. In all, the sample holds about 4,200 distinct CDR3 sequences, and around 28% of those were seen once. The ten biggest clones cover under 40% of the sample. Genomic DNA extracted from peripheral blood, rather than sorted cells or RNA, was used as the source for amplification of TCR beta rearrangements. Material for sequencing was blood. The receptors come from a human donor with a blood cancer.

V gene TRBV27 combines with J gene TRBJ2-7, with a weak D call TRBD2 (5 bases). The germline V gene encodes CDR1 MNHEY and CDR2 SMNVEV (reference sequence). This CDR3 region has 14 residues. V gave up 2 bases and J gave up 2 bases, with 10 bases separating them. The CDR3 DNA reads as TGTGCCAGCAGTTTAGCCAGCGGAGCCTACGAGCAGTACTTC. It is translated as CASSLASGAYEQYF.

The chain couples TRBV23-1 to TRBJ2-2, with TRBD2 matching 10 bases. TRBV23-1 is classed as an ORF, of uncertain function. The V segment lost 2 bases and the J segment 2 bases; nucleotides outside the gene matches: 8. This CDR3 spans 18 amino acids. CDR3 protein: CASSQRSSGSINTGELFF. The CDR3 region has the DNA TGCGCCAGCAGTCAAAGGTCTAGCGGGAGTATTAACACCGGGGAGCTGTTTTTT.

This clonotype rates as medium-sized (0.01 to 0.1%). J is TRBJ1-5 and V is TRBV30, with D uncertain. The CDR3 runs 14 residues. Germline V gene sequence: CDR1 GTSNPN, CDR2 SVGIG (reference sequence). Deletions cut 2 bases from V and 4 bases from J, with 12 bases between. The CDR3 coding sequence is TGTGCCTGGAGTAAGGGCTTAGGGAATCAGCCCCAGCATTTT. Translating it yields CAWSKGLGNQPQHF.

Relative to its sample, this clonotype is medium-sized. Here the CDR3 reads CASSPSGGKDTQYF. The CDR3 coding sequence is TGTGCCAGCTCACCATCCGGGGGCAAAGATACGCAGTATTTT. The chain uses TRBV18 and TRBJ2-3, with D perhaps being TRBD1 or TRBD2 (6 bases each). CDR1 and CDR2 (germline): KGHSH, LQKENI. The CDR3 spans 14 residues. V was trimmed by 2 bases and J by 5 bases, leaving 11 bases between them.

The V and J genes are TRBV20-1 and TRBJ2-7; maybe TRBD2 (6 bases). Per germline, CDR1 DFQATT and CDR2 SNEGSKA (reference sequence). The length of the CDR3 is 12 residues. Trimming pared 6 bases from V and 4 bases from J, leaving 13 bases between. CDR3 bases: TGCAGTGCCCCCTTGGGGGGATACGAGCAGTACTTC. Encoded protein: CSAPLGGYEQYF.

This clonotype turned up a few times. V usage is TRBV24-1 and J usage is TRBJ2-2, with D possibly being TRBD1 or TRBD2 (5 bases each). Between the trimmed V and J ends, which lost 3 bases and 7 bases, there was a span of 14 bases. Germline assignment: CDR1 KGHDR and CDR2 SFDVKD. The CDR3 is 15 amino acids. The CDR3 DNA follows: TGTGCCACCAGTGATCTCCCCCGGGGCGGCGGGGAGCTGTTTTTT. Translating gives CATSDLPRGGGELFF.